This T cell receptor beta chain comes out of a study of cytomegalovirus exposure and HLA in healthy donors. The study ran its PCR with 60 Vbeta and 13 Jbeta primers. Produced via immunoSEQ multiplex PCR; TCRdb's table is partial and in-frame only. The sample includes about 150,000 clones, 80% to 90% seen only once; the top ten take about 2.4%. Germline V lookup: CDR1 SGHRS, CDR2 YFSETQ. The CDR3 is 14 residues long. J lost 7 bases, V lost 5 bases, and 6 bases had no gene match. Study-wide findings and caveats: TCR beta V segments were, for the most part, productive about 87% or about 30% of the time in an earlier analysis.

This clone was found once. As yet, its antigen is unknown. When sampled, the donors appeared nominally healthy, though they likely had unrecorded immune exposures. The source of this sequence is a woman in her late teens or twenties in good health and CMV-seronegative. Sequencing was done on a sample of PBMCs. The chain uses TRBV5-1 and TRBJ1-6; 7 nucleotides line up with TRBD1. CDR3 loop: CASSSGTENSPLHF. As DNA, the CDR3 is TGCGCCAGCAGTTCCGGGACAGAAAATTCACCCCTCCACTTT.